This T cell receptor beta chain appears in the sequencing data of a study of graft-versus-host responses after intestinal transplantation. Whole-study context: Anti-thymocyte globulin induction was given to all recipients, followed by tacrolimus and steroids for around three years.

This CDR3 contains 16 residues. The study's findings and limits: Allograft clonal ratios (graft-versus-host to host-versus-graft) were high in patients who had graft-donor T cell macrochimerism.

Clones were read by immunoSEQ multiplex PCR, and TCRdb kept only the in-frame ones, dropping some. The profile shows fewer than 25,000 clones, around 40% of them singletons. The TCR sequence derives from a human patient who received an intestinal transplant. The sequenced sample was alloreactive CD4+ T cells from a mixed lymphocyte reaction culture, obtained before intestinal transplant. Sample subset: CFSE-low proliferating T cells sorted from roughly 6-day pre-transplant mixed lymphocyte reaction (GvH or HvG direction). This sequence joins TRBV21-1 and TRBJ1-1. TRBV21-1 is designated a pseudogene. DNA of the CDR3: TGTGCCAGCAGCAAATACGAGGGGAGGGAGGACACTGAAGCTTTCTTT. Translation gives CASSKYEGREDTEAFF.